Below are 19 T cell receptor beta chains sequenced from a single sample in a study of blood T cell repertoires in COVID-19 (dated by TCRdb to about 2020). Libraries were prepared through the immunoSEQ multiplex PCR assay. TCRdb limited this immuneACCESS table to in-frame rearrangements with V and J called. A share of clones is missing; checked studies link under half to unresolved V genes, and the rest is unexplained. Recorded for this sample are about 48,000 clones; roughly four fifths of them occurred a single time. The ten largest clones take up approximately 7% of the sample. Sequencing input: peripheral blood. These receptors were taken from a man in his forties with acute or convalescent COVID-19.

The CDR3 nucleotides read TGTGCCAGCAGCCCCGGGACAGGGGGACCTTCCGAGCAGTACTTC. Translated: CASSPGTGGPSEQYF. The chain combines TRBV5-6 with TRBJ2-7; 11 nucleotides agree with TRBD1. V shed 4 bases and J 6 bases; nucleotides not matched to a gene: 9. This CDR3 is 15 amino acids long. CDR1 SGHDT and CDR2 YYEEEE come from the germline V gene.

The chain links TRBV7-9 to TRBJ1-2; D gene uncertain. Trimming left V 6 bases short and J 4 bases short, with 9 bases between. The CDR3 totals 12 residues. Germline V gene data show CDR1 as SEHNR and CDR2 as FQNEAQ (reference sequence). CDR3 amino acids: CASSKESYGYTF. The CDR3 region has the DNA TGTGCCAGCAGTAAGGAGTCCTATGGCTACACCTTC.

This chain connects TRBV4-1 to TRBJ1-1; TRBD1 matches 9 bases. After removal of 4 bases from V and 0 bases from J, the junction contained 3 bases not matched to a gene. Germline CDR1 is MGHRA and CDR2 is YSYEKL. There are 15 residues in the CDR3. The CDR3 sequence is CASSRGQGLNTEAFF. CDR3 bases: TGCGCCAGCAGCCGCGGACAGGGGTTGAACACTGAAGCTTTCTTT.

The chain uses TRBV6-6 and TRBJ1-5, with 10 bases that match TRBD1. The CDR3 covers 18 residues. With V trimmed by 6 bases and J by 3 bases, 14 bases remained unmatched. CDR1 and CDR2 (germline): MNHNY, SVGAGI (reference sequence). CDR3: CASRRPGQGSPDNQPQHF. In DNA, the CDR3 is TGTGCCAGCAGACGACCGGGACAGGGGTCTCCCGACAATCAGCCCCAGCATTTT.

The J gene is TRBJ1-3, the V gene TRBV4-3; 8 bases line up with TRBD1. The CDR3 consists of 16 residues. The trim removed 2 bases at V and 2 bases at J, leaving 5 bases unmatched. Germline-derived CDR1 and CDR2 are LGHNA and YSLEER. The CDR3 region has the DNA TGCGCCAGCAGCCAATTCGGACAGGGACCTGGAAACACCATATATTTT. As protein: CASSQFGQGPGNTIYF.

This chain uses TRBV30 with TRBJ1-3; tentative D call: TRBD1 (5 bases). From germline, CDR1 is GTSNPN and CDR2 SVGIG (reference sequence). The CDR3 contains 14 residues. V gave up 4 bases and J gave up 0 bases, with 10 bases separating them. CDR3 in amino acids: CAWNQGLSGNTIYF. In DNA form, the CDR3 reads TGTGCCTGGAACCAGGGCCTCTCTGGAAACACCATATATTTT.

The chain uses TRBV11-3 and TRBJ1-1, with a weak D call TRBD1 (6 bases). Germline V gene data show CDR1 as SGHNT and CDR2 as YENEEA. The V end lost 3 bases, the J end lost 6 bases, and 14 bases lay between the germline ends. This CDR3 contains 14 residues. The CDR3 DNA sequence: TGTGCCAGCAGCTTTTCAGGGGCTAATTCTGAAGCTTTCTTT. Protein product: CASSFSGANSEAFF.

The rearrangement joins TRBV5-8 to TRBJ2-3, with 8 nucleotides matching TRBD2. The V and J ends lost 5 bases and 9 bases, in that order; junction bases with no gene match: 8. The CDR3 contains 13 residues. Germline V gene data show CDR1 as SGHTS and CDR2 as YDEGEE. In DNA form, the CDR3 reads TGTGCCAGCAGACCCCGGACGGGAGGGACGCAGTATTTT. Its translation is CASRPRTGGTQYF.

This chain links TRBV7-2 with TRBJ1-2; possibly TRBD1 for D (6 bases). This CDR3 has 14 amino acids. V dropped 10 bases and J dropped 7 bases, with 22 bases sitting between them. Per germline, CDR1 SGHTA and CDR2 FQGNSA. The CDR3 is CATRMTQGTFGYTF. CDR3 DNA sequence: TGTGCCACCCGAATGACCCAGGGGACGTTTGGCTACACCTTC.

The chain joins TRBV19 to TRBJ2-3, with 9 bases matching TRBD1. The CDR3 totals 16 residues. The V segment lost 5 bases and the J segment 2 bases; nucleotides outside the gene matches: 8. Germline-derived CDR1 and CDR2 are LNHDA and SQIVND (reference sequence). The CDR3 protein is CASSRTGGLNTDTQYF. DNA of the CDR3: TGTGCCAGTAGTCGCACAGGGGGCTTAAACACAGATACGCAGTATTTT.

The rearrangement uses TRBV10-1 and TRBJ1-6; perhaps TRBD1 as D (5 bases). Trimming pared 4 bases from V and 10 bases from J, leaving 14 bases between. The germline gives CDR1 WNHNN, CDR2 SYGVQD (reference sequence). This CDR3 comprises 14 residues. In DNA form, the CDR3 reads TGCGCCAGCAGTGGGGGCCCAGTAGGATCACCCCTCCACTTT. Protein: CASSGGPVGSPLHF.

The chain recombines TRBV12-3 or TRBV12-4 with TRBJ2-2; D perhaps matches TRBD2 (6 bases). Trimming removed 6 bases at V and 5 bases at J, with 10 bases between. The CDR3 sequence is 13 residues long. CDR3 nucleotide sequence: TGTGCCAGCAGGGTAGCGGAAACCGGGGAGCTGTTTTTT. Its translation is CASRVAETGELFF.

The CDR3 nucleotides read TGTGCCAGCAGCGACCGACTAGCGGGGGGACAGAATGAGCAGTTCTTC. Protein sequence: CASSDRLAGGQNEQFF. The chain links TRBV9 to TRBJ2-1; 13 bases line up with TRBD2. Trimming removed 3 bases from V and 7 bases from J; junction bases left unmatched: 7. The CDR3 is made up of 16 amino acids. CDR1 SGDLS and CDR2 YYNGEE come from the germline V gene.

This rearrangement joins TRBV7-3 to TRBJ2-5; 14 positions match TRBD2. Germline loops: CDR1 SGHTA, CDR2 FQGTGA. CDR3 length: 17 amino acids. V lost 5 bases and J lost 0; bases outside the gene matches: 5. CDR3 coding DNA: TGTGCCAGCAGCGCTGGACTAGCGGGGGGCAACCAAGAGACCCAGTACTTC. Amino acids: CASSAGLAGGNQETQYF.

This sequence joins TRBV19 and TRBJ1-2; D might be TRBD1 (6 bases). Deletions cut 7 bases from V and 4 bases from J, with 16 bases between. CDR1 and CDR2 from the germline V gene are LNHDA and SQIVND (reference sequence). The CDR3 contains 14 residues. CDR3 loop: CASTSPGHIYGYTF. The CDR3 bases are TGTGCCAGTACCTCACCGGGACACATCTATGGCTACACCTTC.

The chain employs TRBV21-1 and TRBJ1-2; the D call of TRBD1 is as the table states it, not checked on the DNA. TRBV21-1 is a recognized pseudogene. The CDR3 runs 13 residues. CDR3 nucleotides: TGTGCCAGCAGCACCCGGGACAGCTCTGGCTACACCTTC. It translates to CASSTRDSSGYTF.

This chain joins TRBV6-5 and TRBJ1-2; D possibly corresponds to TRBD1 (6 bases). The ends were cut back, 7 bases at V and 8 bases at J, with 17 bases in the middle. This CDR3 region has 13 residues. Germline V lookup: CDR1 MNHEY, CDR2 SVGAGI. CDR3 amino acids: CASIQGKSGGYTF. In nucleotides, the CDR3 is TGTGCCAGCATACAGGGAAAATCGGGAGGCTACACCTTC.

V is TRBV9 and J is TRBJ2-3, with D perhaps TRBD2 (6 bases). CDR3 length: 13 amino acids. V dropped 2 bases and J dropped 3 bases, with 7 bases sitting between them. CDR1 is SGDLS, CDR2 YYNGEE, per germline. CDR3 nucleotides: TGTGCCAGCAGCGTGGGGGGAACAGATACGCAGTATTTT. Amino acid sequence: CASSVGGTDTQYF.

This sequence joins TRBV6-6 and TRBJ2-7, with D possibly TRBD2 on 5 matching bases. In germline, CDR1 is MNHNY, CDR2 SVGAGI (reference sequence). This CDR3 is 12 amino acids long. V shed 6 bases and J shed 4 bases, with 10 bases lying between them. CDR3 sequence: CASSQSGYEQYF. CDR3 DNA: TGTGCCAGCAGCCAGAGCGGATACGAGCAGTACTTC.